There are many counts of the clone carrying this T cell receptor (beta chain). The antigen remains undetermined. TCRdb fed the reads into MiXCR, producing one record per CDR3 protein. The sample has about 300,000 distinct CDR3 sequences; about 26% are singletons. Germline V gene lookup returns CDR1 SEHNR and CDR2 FQNEAQ (reference sequence). This CDR3 contains 17 residues. With 3 bases clipped from V and 3 bases from J, the junction kept 10 bases outside the gene matches. This sample was included in a study of T cell repertoires in cytomegalovirus infection. About the research overall: Based on public TCR beta signatures, there were indications of CMV infection and of a matching HLA type. Study outcomes and limitations: HLA-C-restricted CMV-specific TCR beta clonotypes prevailed in the ex vivo response. Of the TCR beta families, the public ones yielded a cumulative frequency that identified carriers of CMV plus the relevant HLA.

The sequencing input was PBMCs. The chain couples TRBV7-9 to TRBJ2-3; 9 bases agree with TRBD1. The TCR sequence derives from a human donor in good health (CMV status not recorded). Some clones in this sample may be carry-over from other donors' samples. The CDR3 sequence is CASSFGTGSTRTDTQYF. The DNA of the CDR3 is TGTGCCAGCAGCTTCGGGACAGGGAGTACTCGGACAGATACGCAGTATTTT.